The 20 T cell receptor beta chains below all came from one sample that was sequenced in a study of blood T cells in healthy people across ages. A second PCR, run for roughly 7 to 12 cycles, used a sample-barcoded 5' primer plus a J-beta primer mix. TCRdb independently ran MiXCR on the 5' RACE reads; one entry per CDR3 protein. The sample lists about 1,600,000 distinct CDR3 sequences, 42% occurring once. Specimen: blood. These TCRs come from a woman under 30 in good health.

This clonotype was counted only a few times. The chain uses TRBV20-1 and TRBJ1-1; D possibly corresponds to TRBD1 (5 bases). Per germline, CDR1 DFQATT and CDR2 SNEGSKA (reference sequence). This CDR3 contains 14 residues. Trimming removed 5 bases from V and 0 bases from J, with 13 bases in between. The CDR3, as DNA: TGCAGTGCTCTCTACGGGACGGTGAACACTGAAGCTTTCTTT. Its protein is CSALYGTVNTEAFF.

V gene TRBV10-1 combines with J gene TRBJ2-7, with TRBD1 as a possible D gene (6 bases). The CDR3 contains 16 residues. Germline assignment: CDR1 WNHNN and CDR2 SYGVQD (reference sequence). Trimming shortened V by 2 bases and J by 1 base, and 15 bases separated the two germline ends. CDR3 sequence: CASSEDRRSKSYEQYF. The CDR3 nucleotides are TGCGCCAGCAGTGAGGACAGGCGATCTAAATCCTACGAGCAGTACTTC.

This sequence joins TRBV30 and TRBJ1-5; the D is unclear. Germline CDR1 reads GTSNPN; CDR2 reads SVGIG (reference sequence). CDR3 length: 13 residues. V gave up 3 bases and J gave up 2 bases, with 8 bases separating them. The CDR3 spells CAWSPGGNQPQHF. DNA for the CDR3: TGTGCCTGGAGCCCAGGAGGCAATCAGCCCCAGCATTTT.

This clonotype was found a few times. The gene calls are TRBV12-3 or TRBV12-4 and TRBJ1-2, with a tentative D call TRBD1 (5 bases). Trimming left V 3 bases short and J 7 bases short, with 12 bases between. This CDR3 has 13 amino acids. The CDR3 region is CASSFGGEGGYTF. The CDR3 region has the DNA TGTGCCAGCAGTTTCGGAGGGGAGGGTGGCTACACCTTC.

A note on this clonotype: A much larger clone differs from this one at a single base, so this may be a read error. V usage is TRBV5-5 and J usage is TRBJ2-5, with 11 bases aligning to TRBD2. The germline V gene encodes CDR1 SGHKS and CDR2 YYEKEE (reference sequence). This CDR3 has 17 amino acids. J lost 11 bases, V lost 1 base, and 16 bases had no gene match. CDR3 protein: CASSLSSGRYKGNEQYF. The CDR3 region has the DNA TGTGCCAGCAGCTTGTCTAGCGGGAGGTATAAGGGCAATGAGCAGTACTTC.

The gene calls are TRBV20-1 and TRBJ1-2, with 8 bases fitting TRBD1. The CDR3 loop spans 14 amino acids. Germline lookup yields CDR1 DFQATT and CDR2 SNEGSKA (reference sequence). V lost 3 bases to trimming and J lost 4 bases; unmatched junction nucleotides: 7. In DNA form, the CDR3 reads TGCAGTGCTAGGACAGGGGCCGCTGCCTATGGCTACACCTTC. This translates into CSARTGAAAYGYTF.

This clonotype has just a few counts. The chain joins TRBV20-1 to TRBJ2-3; TRBD1 might be the D (7 bases). Trimming took off 0 bases at V and 4 bases at J, with 20 bases between the two ends. Germline CDR1 reads DFQATT; CDR2 reads SNEGSKA (reference sequence). This CDR3 spans 17 amino acids. CDR3 DNA sequence: TGCAGTGCTAGAGATGCCCAACACCAGGGGGGCTCAGATACGCAGTATTTT. Its protein product is CSARDAQHQGGSDTQYF.

In its sample, this clonotype was seen a few times. This chain links TRBV6-5 with TRBJ2-7; D perhaps matches TRBD1 (5 bases). Germline loops: CDR1 MNHEY, CDR2 SVGAGI. Between the trimmed V and J ends, which lost 0 bases and 7 bases, there was a span of 16 bases. This CDR3 is 15 amino acids long. The CDR3 sequence: CASSYSWGRPWEQYF. The CDR3 DNA is TGTGCCAGCAGTTACTCGTGGGGCCGACCTTGGGAGCAGTACTTC.

This clonotype was counted a few times. The genes are TRBV4-1 and TRBJ2-7; a possible D gene is TRBD2 (6 bases). This CDR3 is 14 amino acids long. V was shortened by 1 base and J by 6 bases, with 13 bases between the two germline ends. The germline V gene encodes CDR1 MGHRA and CDR2 YSYEKL. The CDR3 DNA follows: TGCGCCAGCAGCCAAGGGGGGACTTCGGGCGAGCAGTACTTC. This gives the protein CASSQGGTSGEQYF.

The chain couples TRBV9 to TRBJ2-3; 14 nucleotides align to TRBD2. The CDR3 covers 16 residues. Germline loops: CDR1 SGDLS, CDR2 YYNGEE. The V and J ends lost 5 bases and 2 bases, in that order; junction bases with no gene match: 4. CDR3 sequence reads: CASRQGLAGATDTQYF. CDR3 bases: TGTGCCAGCAGACAGGGACTAGCGGGGGCCACAGATACGCAGTATTTT.

This clonotype was counted between two and nine times. V usage is TRBV4-1 and J usage is TRBJ2-4; 8 bases match TRBD1. The CDR3 is 16 amino acids. Per the germline V gene, CDR1 is MGHRA and CDR2 is YSYEKL. J was trimmed by 2 bases and V by 4 bases; bases with no gene match: 7. In DNA, the CDR3 is TGCGCCAGCAGCCCGGGGACAGGTTTAACCAAAAACATTCAGTACTTC. Translation gives CASSPGTGLTKNIQYF.

CDR3 sequence (DNA): TGTGCCAGCAGCTTCCTACTTAGCGGGAGGGCCACGTCCTACGAGCAGTACTTC. This encodes CASSFLLSGRATSYEQYF. The J gene is TRBJ2-7, the V gene TRBV7-2; 11 nucleotides agree with TRBD2. The trim removed 3 bases at V and 1 base at J, leaving 11 bases unmatched. The CDR3 totals 18 residues. Germline values: CDR1 SGHTA, CDR2 FQGNSA.

The gene calls are TRBV9 and TRBJ2-7; TRBD2 is a possible D gene (6 bases). CDR3 size: 13 residues. The germline gives CDR1 SGDLS, CDR2 YYNGEE. The V gene lost 3 bases and the J gene lost 4 bases, with 11 bases spanning the gap. The DNA of the CDR3 is TGTGCCAGCAGCGCCGGGACTCAGTACGAGCAGTACTTC. Its protein product is CASSAGTQYEQYF. Full variable domain (outside the CDR3, taken from reference TRBV9 and TRBJ2-7): DSGVTQTPKHLITATGQRVTLRCSPRSGDLSVYWYQQSLDQGLQFLIQYYNGEERAKGNILERFSAQQFPDLHSELNLSSLELGDSALYFCASSAGTQYEQYFGPGTRLTVT.

The V call is TRBV20-1, the J call TRBJ2-7; 12 bases agree with TRBD2. The J call is in doubt because the DNA end fits TRBJ2-5 better. The germline V gene encodes CDR1 DFQATT and CDR2 SNEGSKA (reference sequence). The CDR3 spans 13 residues. This CDR3 reads CSCLAGGPETQYF. Here the CDR3 DNA reads TGCAGTTGCCTAGCGGGAGGGCCGGAGACCCAGTACTTC.

V usage is TRBV6-5 and J usage is TRBJ1-1, with D perhaps matching TRBD1 (5 bases). CDR1 MNHEY and CDR2 SVGAGI come from the germline V gene. The CDR3 is 14 amino acids. The ends were cut back, 7 bases at V and 0 bases at J, with 12 bases in the middle. CDR3 sequence (DNA): TGTGCCAGCATCCCGAGGGGTCTGAACACTGAAGCTTTCTTT. Amino acid sequence: CASIPRGLNTEAFF.

The chain links TRBV6-1 to TRBJ2-7, with 8 bases identical to TRBD2. CDR3 length: 14 residues. Germline-derived CDR1 and CDR2 are MNHNS and SASEGT. Trimming took 4 bases from V and 3 from J; bases not matched to a gene: 5. CDR3 in amino acids: CASSGRGGDYEQYF. CDR3 DNA sequence: TGTGCCAGCAGTGGCCGGGGGGGGGACTACGAGCAGTACTTC.

Only a few counts were recorded for this clonotype. The chain couples TRBV11-2 to TRBJ2-7; D call uncertain. Germline CDR1 and CDR2: SGHAT and FQNNGV. The CDR3 extends over 14 amino acids. The ends were cut back, 1 base at V and 7 bases at J, with 14 bases in the middle. The CDR3 DNA follows: TGTGCCAGCAGCTTAGTTGGACCCCCCGAGGAGCAGTACTTC. Protein sequence: CASSLVGPPEEQYF.

In this sample, this clonotype turned up a few times. This chain joins TRBV7-2 and TRBJ2-1; 10 bases are shared with TRBD2. The length of the CDR3 is 17 residues. V lost 5 bases and J lost 0; bases outside the gene matches: 7. CDR1 and CDR2 from the germline V gene are SGHTA and FQGNSA. The CDR3, as DNA: TGTGCCAGCAGCCCATGGACTAGCGGATACTCCTACAATGAGCAGTTCTTC. As protein: CASSPWTSGYSYNEQFF. The full variable domain, in which reference TRBV7-2 and TRBJ2-1 provide the parts outside the CDR3, is GAGVSQSPSNKVTEKGKDVELRCDPISGHTALYWYRQSLGQGLEFLIYFQGNSAPDKSGLPSDRFSAERTGGSVSTLTIQRTQQEDSAVYLCASSPWTSGYSYNEQFFGPGTRLTVL.

This sequence joins TRBV10-3 and TRBJ2-1; 10 bases are a match to TRBD2. The CDR3 has 14 residues. After removal of 1 base from V and 7 bases from J, the junction contained 1 base not matched to a gene. Germline V CDR1 and CDR2: ENHRY, SYGVKD. The CDR3 DNA is TGTGCCATCAGTGAGTTGACTAGCGGGAATGAGCAGTTCTTC. Translating gives CAISELTSGNEQFF.

This chain joins TRBV10-3 and TRBJ2-1; the D call may be TRBD1 or TRBD2 (5 bases each). V was pared by 10 bases and J by 5 bases, with 21 bases between. The CDR3 is 15 amino acids. Germline CDR1 reads ENHRY; CDR2 reads SYGVKD. CDR3 DNA sequence: TGTGCCACCAGCTTGACCGGGACGGACAACAATGAGCAGTTCTTC. Protein sequence: CATSLTGTDNNEQFF.